Below, one TCR beta chain is given with its context. Antigen unknown. Other nucleotide sequences in the sample specify the same CDR3. This sample was included in a study of beta chain features in type 1 diabetes. The study's findings and limits: Within each of all four CD4+ subsets, Type 1 diabetes patients had TCRB CDR3s that were moderately but significantly shorter. For patients, the naive, central memory and Treg TCRB repertoires appeared more alike than for healthy donors. Although PCR might favor shorter templates, it would do so equally in patients and controls.

The study reverse transcribed the entire isolated RNA, so it sequenced expressed TCRB transcripts. This table comes from immunoSEQ multiplex PCR, and its TCRdb copy is limited to in-frame clones, with some not included. The table has 600,000 to 700,000 clones, roughly an eighth seen once. V was clipped by 0 bases and J by 1 base, with 6 bases between them. CDR1 is GTSNPN, CDR2 SVGIG, per germline (reference sequence). The CDR3 has 13 amino acids. The sequenced sample consisted of naive CD4+ T cells from blood. The sequence was collected from a man aged 18 to 30 with type 1 diabetes. This sequence joins TRBV30 and TRBJ1-1; no definite D call. The CDR3 region has the DNA TGTGCCTGGAGTGTACATGGGAACACTGAAGCTTTCTTT. Its translation is CAWSVHGNTEAFF.